Following are 32 T cell receptor beta chains from one sample sequenced in a study of blood T cells in healthy people across ages. Using a J-beta primer mix together with a sample-barcoded 5' primer, a second PCR was run for about 6 to 12 cycles. A single record per CDR3 protein comes from TCRdb applying MiXCR to the 5' RACE reads. Of about 1 million distinct CDR3 sequences listed, 35% to 50% are singletons. Sample: blood. These receptors all stem from an older woman in good health.

The table lists this clonotype with a few counts. The chain carries TRBV9 and TRBJ2-7; perhaps TRBD1 as D (6 bases). The V end was cut by 4 bases, the J end by 4 bases, with 15 bases between. The V gene's germline CDR1 is SGDLS and CDR2 YYNGEE. The CDR3 covers 14 residues. The CDR3 DNA follows: TGTGCCAGCAGCCCCCATACAGGGATGTACGAGCAGTACTTC. Translation: CASSPHTGMYEQYF.

This clonotype was found a few times. The chain links TRBV20-1 to TRBJ2-7; D remains ambiguous. CDR3 length: 12 residues. Trimming cost V 3 bases and J 2 bases, with 8 bases left between them. CDR1 is DFQATT, CDR2 SNEGSKA, per germline (reference sequence). The CDR3 reads CSARPQTYEQYF. The CDR3 DNA follows: TGCAGTGCTAGGCCCCAAACCTACGAGCAGTACTTC.

This clonotype appeared a few times. The chain has TRBV7-9 and TRBJ2-7; D is ambiguous. Germline CDR1 SEHNR, CDR2 FQNEAQ (reference sequence). V lost 1 base to trimming and J lost 2 bases, with 9 bases between them. There are 14 residues in the CDR3. CDR3 coding DNA: TGTGCCAGCAGCTTAGATATCACTCCCTACGAGCAGTACTTC. Translated: CASSLDITPYEQYF.

This clonotype showed up just a few times. The J gene is TRBJ2-5, the V gene TRBV7-2, with D perhaps being TRBD1 or TRBD2 (5 bases each). Germline lookup yields CDR1 SGHTA and CDR2 FQGNSA. The length of the CDR3 is 16 residues. V was clipped by 0 bases and J by 5 bases, with 16 bases between them. The chain's CDR3 is CASSLAGSGTVETQYF. The CDR3 region has the DNA TGTGCCAGCAGCTTAGCGGGGTCAGGGACCGTGGAGACCCAGTACTTC.

This clonotype was counted once. This chain joins TRBV29-1 and TRBJ2-2; D might be TRBD1 (6 bases). Germline CDR1 and CDR2: SQVTM and ANQGSEA. The CDR3 is 13 residues long. Trimming removed 7 bases from V and 1 base from J, with 10 bases in between. DNA for the CDR3: TGCAGCGCTCAGACAGGGAACACCGGGGAGCTGTTTTTT. Amino acids: CSAQTGNTGELFF.

In this sample, this clonotype turned up a few times. In nucleotides, the CDR3 is TGTGCCAGCAGTGATTTGGGGGCACTTCAGCCCCAGCATTTT. This gives the protein CASSDLGALQPQHF. V gene TRBV2 combines with J gene TRBJ1-5; maybe TRBD1 (6 bases). CDR1 and CDR2 from the germline V gene are SNHLY and FYNNEI. The CDR3 consists of 14 residues. The V gene lost 3 bases and the J gene lost 6 bases, with 12 bases spanning the gap. The full variable domain, rest sourced from reference TRBV2 and TRBJ1-5, is EPEVTQTPSHQVTQMGQEVILRCVPISNHLYFYWYRQILGQKVEFLVSFYNNEISEKSEIFDDQFSVERPDGSNFTLKIRSTKLEDSAMYFCASSDLGALQPQHFGDGTRLSIL.

A few counts support this clonotype. This sequence joins TRBV28 and TRBJ2-3; a possible D gene is TRBD2 (5 bases). CDR1 and CDR2 from the germline V gene are MDHEN and SYDVKM. The CDR3 contains 15 residues. Trimming removed 7 bases at V and 3 bases at J, with 17 bases between. The CDR3 reads CASTKGIALTDTQYF. CDR3 nucleotide sequence: TGTGCCAGCACAAAAGGAATAGCGTTAACAGATACGCAGTATTTT.

The chain links TRBV29-1 to TRBJ2-5; D is ambiguous. Deletions cut 4 bases from V and 11 bases from J, with 14 bases between. The CDR3 contains 11 residues. The V gene's germline CDR1 is SQVTM and CDR2 ANQGSEA. As DNA, the CDR3 is TGCAGCGTTGGGGAAGCAAGTGAGCAGTACTTC. As protein: CSVGEASEQYF. The full variable domain, with the rest looked up from reference TRBV29-1 and TRBJ2-5, is SAVISQKPSRDICQRGTSLTIQCQVDSQVTMMFWYRQQPGQSLTLIATANQGSEATYESGFVIDKFPISRPNLTFSTLTVSNMSPEDSSIYLCSVGEASEQYFGPGTRLLVL.

A few counts support this clonotype. This chain links TRBV5-1 with TRBJ2-2; D might be TRBD2 (5 bases). Germline-derived CDR1 and CDR2 are SGHRS and YFSETQ. The CDR3 is 15 residues long. Trimming shortened V by 4 bases and J by 6 bases, and 16 bases separated the two germline ends. CDR3 sequence (DNA): TGCGCCAGCAGCGTCGCCCTGGAGAGGGCCGGGGAGCTGTTTTTT. It is translated as CASSVALERAGELFF.

The rearrangement links TRBV7-2 to TRBJ1-2; no clear D gene. The germline V and J ends were trimmed by 1 base and 10 bases, with 10 bases remaining between them. CDR3 length: 12 residues. CDR1 is SGHTA, CDR2 FQGNSA, per germline. Here the CDR3 reads CASSLDTPYYTF. DNA for the CDR3: TGTGCCAGCAGCTTAGATACCCCATACTACACCTTC.

Only a few counts were recorded for this clonotype. The rearrangement uses TRBV12-3 or TRBV12-4 and TRBJ2-1, with D uncertain. The J call may be incorrect, as the DNA end agrees better with TRBJ2-7. The CDR3 totals 16 residues. The chain's CDR3 is CASSFTALSSYNEQYF. DNA of the CDR3: TGTGCCAGCAGTTTTACCGCCCTGAGCTCCTACAATGAGCAGTACTTC.

V and J are TRBV7-8 and TRBJ2-7, with 9 bases matching TRBD1. V shed 4 bases and J 3 bases; nucleotides not matched to a gene: 10. Germline V CDR1 and CDR2: SGHVS, FQNEAQ. The CDR3 contains 16 residues. The DNA for the CDR3 is TGTGCCAGCAGCTCGCCCGCCGGACAGGGGTTCTACGAGCAGTACTTC. Translated: CASSSPAGQGFYEQYF.

The J gene is TRBJ2-1, the V gene TRBV5-1, with TRBD2 matching 14 bases. The ends lost 5 bases at V and 2 bases at J; junction bases unmatched: 6. The CDR3 is 17 amino acids. From germline, CDR1 is SGHRS and CDR2 YFSETQ. CDR3 amino acids: CASRDGTSGSPYNEQFF. The DNA for the CDR3 is TGCGCCAGCAGGGACGGGACTAGCGGGAGCCCCTACAATGAGCAGTTCTTC.

This clonotype was detected ten times or more. The J gene is TRBJ2-7, the V gene TRBV4-1; D is uncertain. Germline V lookup: CDR1 MGHRA, CDR2 YSYEKL. The CDR3 is made up of 13 amino acids. V was pared by 5 bases and J by 4 bases, with 12 bases between. CDR3 residues: CASSSPGTYEQYF. CDR3 coding DNA: TGCGCCAGCAGCTCTCCCGGAACATACGAGCAGTACTTC.

This clonotype appeared a few times. The genes are TRBV5-6 and TRBJ1-5; possibly TRBD1 for D (5 bases). This CDR3 is 16 amino acids long. Germline V gives CDR1 SGHDT, CDR2 YYEEEE. V lost 0 bases and J 5 bases, leaving 15 bases between the germline ends. The CDR3 DNA is TGTGCCAGCAGCTTGGCCGGGACCCCAGTCCATCAGCCCCAGCATTTT. Amino acids: CASSLAGTPVHQPQHF.

This clonotype was seen a handful of times. The V call is TRBV9, the J call TRBJ2-7; 8 bases agree with TRBD2. Looked up from germline, CDR1 is SGDLS and CDR2 is YYNGEE. CDR3 length: 14 amino acids. V was pared by 3 bases and J by 3 bases, with 5 bases of the junction left unmatched. DNA for the CDR3: TGTGCCAGCAGCGGTAGCGGGAACCACTACGAGCAGTACTTC. This sequence encodes CASSGSGNHYEQYF.

This clonotype was recorded only once. The chain employs TRBV2 and TRBJ2-3; D is unresolved. V lost 5 bases and J lost 10, with 22 bases in between. Germline lookup yields CDR1 SNHLY and CDR2 FYNNEI. The CDR3 sequence is 15 residues long. The DNA for the CDR3 is TGTGCCAGCAGTTCTGTAGACGTTTGGGCGGTCGCGCAGTATTTT. Translation: CASSSVDVWAVAQYF.

The CDR3 loop reads CAISRPLGSAENTGELFF. DNA for the CDR3: TGTGCCATCAGCCGGCCCCTCGGGTCTGCAGAGAACACCGGGGAGCTGTTTTTT. This chain uses TRBV10-3 with TRBJ2-2; D remains unclear. The CDR3 is made up of 18 amino acids. Germline V gene sequence: CDR1 ENHRY, CDR2 SYGVKD. Trimming removed 6 bases from V and 1 base from J, with 21 bases in between.

This clonotype appeared once. It may be a read error: a sequence one base away is much more abundant. The chain combines TRBV20-1 with TRBJ2-7, with 9 nucleotides matching TRBD1. CDR1 DFQATT and CDR2 SNEGSKA come from the germline V gene (reference sequence). This CDR3 has 13 amino acids. J lost 9 bases, V lost 6 bases, and 12 bases had no gene match. CDR3 sequence reads: CSAAGTGHHGQYF. For the CDR3, the DNA is TGCAGTGCGGCCGGGACAGGGCACCACGGGCAGTACTTC.

The rearrangement links TRBV7-9 to TRBJ2-3, with 8 positions matching TRBD2. CDR1 and CDR2 from the germline V gene are SEHNR and FQNEAQ (reference sequence). Trimming cost V 5 bases and J 3 bases; bases outside gene matches: 10. CDR3 length: 16 residues. CDR3 DNA sequence: TGTGCCAGCAGCGAAACTCTAGCGGGCCAGACAGATACGCAGTATTTT. Translation: CASSETLAGQTDTQYF.

This clonotype has only a few counts. The chain links TRBV28 to TRBJ2-3, with D possibly being TRBD2 (7 bases). CDR3 length equals 15 residues. The V end lost 2 bases, the J end lost 4 bases, and 13 bases lay between the germline ends. In germline, CDR1 is MDHEN, CDR2 SYDVKM. The CDR3 loop reads CASSLEGGPSDTQYF. CDR3 nucleotides: TGTGCCAGCAGTTTAGAGGGGGGGCCTTCAGATACGCAGTATTTT.

This clonotype was counted once. The rearrangement uses TRBV6-2 or TRBV6-3 and TRBJ2-7, with 7 bases lining up with TRBD2. There are 15 residues in the CDR3. V shed 8 bases and J 0 bases; nucleotides not matched to a gene: 10. The V gene's germline CDR1 is MNHEY and CDR2 SVGEGT. The CDR3 reads CASVPLGRNSYEQYF. For the CDR3, the DNA is TGTGCCAGCGTCCCACTCGGGAGGAACTCCTACGAGCAGTACTTC.

CDR3 bases: TGCAGCGTGAAGACAGGGCCCACTGAAGCTTTCTTT. Protein sequence: CSVKTGPTEAFF. The genes are TRBV29-1 and TRBJ1-1; 7 nucleotides line up with TRBD1. The CDR3 is made up of 12 amino acids. With V trimmed by 6 bases and J by 4 bases, 5 bases remained unmatched. Germline CDR1 SQVTM, CDR2 ANQGSEA.

The chain joins TRBV6-5 to TRBJ2-3; D unclear. V lost 0 bases to trimming and J lost 6 bases, with 13 bases between them. CDR3 size: 15 residues. Germline V CDR1 and CDR2: MNHEY, SVGAGI. The CDR3 sequence: CASSYSGSHTDTQYF. Written as DNA, the CDR3 is TGTGCCAGCAGTTACTCAGGCTCCCACACGGATACGCAGTATTTT.

The CDR3 nucleotides read TGTGCCAGCAGTTACGGCAGGGAACAAGAGACCCAGTACTTC. Protein sequence: CASSYGREQETQYF. The gene calls are TRBV6-2 or TRBV6-3 and TRBJ2-5; D is possibly TRBD1 (5 bases). This CDR3 comprises 14 residues. Trimming removed 2 bases at V and 2 bases at J, with 9 bases between. Germline CDR1 reads MNHEY; CDR2 reads SVGEGT.

This chain joins TRBV7-2 and TRBJ2-3; 10 bases are shared with TRBD2. Germline CDR1 and CDR2: SGHTA and FQGNSA. Trimming removed 6 bases from V and 4 bases from J; junction bases left unmatched: 10. This CDR3 spans 16 amino acids. In nucleotides, the CDR3 is TGTGCCAGCAGGGGCGTACCCGGGACTAGCGCAGATACGCAGTATTTT. It codes for CASRGVPGTSADTQYF.

The rearrangement joins TRBV7-8 to TRBJ2-2; 12 bases fit TRBD2. The length of the CDR3 is 21 residues. V trimming: 2 bases; J trimming: 0 bases; junction bases outside the gene matches: 13. Germline-derived CDR1 and CDR2 are SGHVS and FQNEAQ. This CDR3 is CASSLRRPSGRVVSNTGELFF. The CDR3 nucleotides are TGTGCCAGCAGCTTAAGACGCCCTAGCGGGAGGGTGGTTTCGAACACCGGGGAGCTGTTTTTT.

This clonotype was recorded a few times. The chain joins TRBV2 to TRBJ2-1; D is perhaps TRBD2 (5 bases). The CDR3 totals 13 residues. With 6 bases removed from V and 7 bases from J, the gap between germline ends came to 13 bases. The germline V gene has CDR1 SNHLY and CDR2 FYNNEI. Here the CDR3 reads CASSILLGNEQFF. The CDR3 DNA follows: TGTGCCAGCAGCATATTACTAGGGAATGAGCAGTTCTTC.

The V and J genes are TRBV12-3 or TRBV12-4 and TRBJ2-5, with 8 bases fitting TRBD2. This CDR3 comprises 13 residues. V dropped 8 bases and J dropped 2; count of bases not matched to a gene: 4. The CDR3 is CASLTSGQETQYF. CDR3 nucleotides: TGTGCCAGCTTAACTAGCGGACAAGAGACCCAGTACTTC.

This sequence joins TRBV10-3 and TRBJ1-2; no definite D call. The germline V and J ends were trimmed by 4 bases and 8 bases, with 8 bases remaining between them. Germline assignment: CDR1 ENHRY and CDR2 SYGVKD. This CDR3 spans 11 amino acids. The CDR3 loop is CAISGREGYTF. The CDR3 nucleotides are TGTGCCATCAGTGGGCGGGAGGGCTACACCTTC.

This clonotype came up many times. The chain is built from TRBV29-1 and TRBJ2-1; TRBD2 aligns across 7 bases. The V gene end was trimmed by 8 bases and the J gene end by 4 bases; junction bases not matched to a gene: 14. The germline V gene encodes CDR1 SQVTM and CDR2 ANQGSEA. The CDR3 extends over 15 amino acids. The CDR3 loop reads CSSEEGGPRYNEQFF. As DNA, the CDR3 is TGCAGCTCGGAGGAGGGAGGGCCTAGATACAATGAGCAGTTCTTC.

The chain joins TRBV6-5 to TRBJ1-5, with 10 bases fitting TRBD1. The CDR3 consists of 15 residues. After removal of 0 bases from V and 5 bases from J, the junction contained 1 base not matched to a gene. CDR1 is MNHEY, CDR2 SVGAGI, per germline. CDR3 amino acids: CASSYSGTGDQPQHF. CDR3 coding DNA: TGTGCCAGCAGTTACTCGGGGACAGGGGATCAGCCCCAGCATTTT.